The clone carrying this T cell receptor (beta chain) appeared once. The CDR3 runs to 16 residues. From germline, CDR1 is SNHLY and CDR2 FYNNEI. Trimming took 7 bases from V and 0 from J; bases not matched to a gene: 8. This specimen comes from a study of blood T cell repertoires in COVID-19. Generated by immunoSEQ multiplex PCR, the TCRdb table keeps only in-frame clones and is missing some. The sample carries about 110,000 clones, over 80% recorded once. Sequenced sample: peripheral blood. This rearrangement joins TRBV2 to TRBJ2-2, with 7 bases aligning to TRBD1. This TCR came from a woman aged 70-85 years with acute or convalescent COVID-19. The CDR3: CASTRDSHANTGELFF. As DNA, the CDR3 is TGTGCCAGCACCCGGGACAGCCACGCGAACACCGGGGAGCTGTTTTTT.